This is a list of T cell receptor beta chains from one sample in a study of identical twins. TCRdb re-derived calls from the 5' RACE reads in MiXCR, one entry per CDR3 protein. The profile covers about 890,000 distinct CDR3 sequences, with 10% to 15% appearing a single time and around 1.5% taken by the ten largest. The same data also went into a second study, on yellow fever vaccine responses in identical twins.

Sample: PBMCs. These receptors came from a woman younger than 30 in good health. CDR3s include the opening cysteine and the closing phenylalanine or tryptophan. D genes are given only for firm matches. Some rows mark clone size as missing; the rest say once, few, many or name a class of expanded clone.

TRBV7-9	few	TRBJ2-5	NA	TGTGCCAGCAGCTTAAAGGGACAACCGGAGACCCAGTACTTC	CASSLKGQPETQYF
TRBV11-2	few	TRBJ1-2	NA	TGTGCCAGCAGCTTAGAAGCGGGCCTTACGGGTGGCTACACCTTC	CASSLEAGLTGGYTF
TRBV12-3/TRBV12-4	many	TRBJ1-5	NA	TGTGCCAGCAGTTTAGATGTAGGGAATCAGCCCCAGCATTTT	CASSLDVGNQPQHF
TRBV2	NA	TRBJ2-7	NA	TGTGCCAGCAGTGAAGCCAGGTGGGAGCAGTACTTC	CASSEARWEQYF
TRBV12-3/TRBV12-4	NA	TRBJ1-2	NA	TGTGCCAGCAGTTTAATCCCAGCGAGCGGCTACACCTTC	CASSLIPASGYTF
TRBV10-1	NA	TRBJ2-5	NA	TGCGCCAGCAGTGCACGTGGGTCTGAGACCCAGTACTTC	CASSARGSETQYF
TRBV3-1	NA	TRBJ1-5	NA	TGTGCCAGCAGCCAAGGCAGGGGTTCGGGTTTTTCCGGCAATCAGCCCCAGCATTTT	CASSQGRGSGFSGNQPQHF
TRBV28	few	TRBJ2-5	NA	TGTGCCAGCAGTTTTATTCCCGGGGGCTGGCAAGAGACCCAGTACTTC	CASSFIPGGWQETQYF
TRBV10-3	many	TRBJ2-7	NA	TGTGCCATCAGTGAACCAGGGAGGTCCTACGAGCAGTACTTC	CAISEPGRSYEQYF
TRBV9	few	TRBJ2-2	NA	TGTGCCAGCAGCGTAGACTCCGACCTGGTCGGGGAGCTGTTTTTT	CASSVDSDLVGELFF
TRBV20-1	NA	TRBJ2-1	TRBD1	TGCAGTGCTAGAGATACAGGGGGGCTGGACAATGAGCAGTTCTTC	CSARDTGGLDNEQFF
TRBV3-1	NA	TRBJ2-1	NA	TGTGCCAGCAGCCTCCAGGGGGGGGGAGGTGAGCAGTTCTTC	CASSLQGGGGEQFF
TRBV7-9	NA	TRBJ2-7	NA	TGTGCCAGCAGCTTGGGGGGAACTATAGGCGAGCAGTACTTC	CASSLGGTIGEQYF
TRBV20-1	few	TRBJ2-6	NA	TGCAGTGCTAGTGCCCTCCCGGAGGGACTGATCTCTGGGGCCAACGTCCTGACTTTC	CSASALPEGLISGANVLTF
TRBV10-3	NA	TRBJ1-2	NA	TGTGCCATCAGTGAGGCAGAGTTCTATGGCTACACCTTC	CAISEAEFYGYTF
TRBV20-1	NA	TRBJ1-5	NA	TGCAGTGCTCATTACCTGGGACAAAGCAATCAGCCCCAGCATTTT	CSAHYLGQSNQPQHF
TRBV29-1	many	TRBJ2-7	NA	TGCAGCGTTGTTGGTGAAACCCGCCTCGAGCAGTACTTC	CSVVGETRLEQYF
TRBV15	NA	TRBJ2-3	NA	TGTGCCACCAGCAAGAGTGGGCGGTGGGCAGATACGCAGTATTTT	CATSKSGRWADTQYF
TRBV24-1	few	TRBJ2-1	TRBD2	TGTGCCACCAGTGACTCGGGGGGGGGCTTCGATGAGCAGTTCTTC	CATSDSGGGFDEQFF
TRBV20-1	few	TRBJ2-1	TRBD2	TGCAGTGCTAGAGAGCCGGGAGGGAGCTCCTACAATGAGCAGTTCTTC	CSAREPGGSSYNEQFF
TRBV5-1	many	TRBJ2-2	TRBD1	TGCGCCAGCAGTAACAGGGGCACCGGGGAGCTGTTTTTT	CASSNRGTGELFF
TRBV12-3/TRBV12-4	many	TRBJ1-5	NA	TGTGCCAGCAGTTTATCTGTGGGCAATCAGCCCCAGCATTTT	CASSLSVGNQPQHF
TRBV4-2	NA	TRBJ1-2	TRBD1	TGTGCCAGCAGCCAAGACAGGGGGCGAGGCTACACCTTC	CASSQDRGRGYTF
TRBV5-1	NA	TRBJ1-4	NA	TGCGCCAGCAGCTTGCTAGGGGAAGCTAATGAAAAACTGTTTTTT	CASSLLGEANEKLFF
TRBV20-1	NA	TRBJ2-1	TRBD2	TGCTGTGCTAGAGATCCTAGCGGGGGGAACTACAATGAGCAGTTCTTC	CCARDPSGGNYNEQFF
TRBV5-1	many	TRBJ1-1	NA	TGCGCCAGCAGCTTGGAAATGGGAACAGCGAACACTGAAGCTTTCTTT	CASSLEMGTANTEAFF
TRBV5-1	few	TRBJ2-3	TRBD2	TGCGCCGCTTCTAGCGGGGGGGGCACAGATACGCAGTATTTT	CAASSGGGTDTQYF
TRBV4-1	few	TRBJ1-6	NA	TGCGCCAGCAGCCCAGTGGGGGTTGGTTCACCCCTCCACTTT	CASSPVGVGSPLHF
TRBV9	NA	TRBJ2-4	NA	TGTGCCAGCAGCGTAGAGGCTAGCTCAAGAAACATTCAGTACTTC	CASSVEASSRNIQYF
TRBV15	NA	TRBJ2-1	NA	TGTGCCACCAGCAGTCGACAGAGCTCCTACAATGAGCAGTTCTTC	CATSSRQSSYNEQFF
TRBV27	NA	TRBJ1-6	NA	TGTGCCAGCAGGCCTGTGGACTGGACCTCCTATAATTCACCCCTCCACTTT	CASRPVDWTSYNSPLHF
TRBV10-3	many	TRBJ2-1	NA	TGTGCCATCAGTGACGGGACAGAGCAGTTCTTC	CAISDGTEQFF
TRBV2	NA	TRBJ2-7	TRBD1	TGTGCCAGCAGATACCAGGGGGCGGCCTACGAGCAGTACTTC	CASRYQGAAYEQYF
TRBV20-1	NA	TRBJ1-6	NA	TGCAGTGTCAAGATTAGTCAGGGCTCCTATAATTCACCCCTCCACTTT	CSVKISQGSYNSPLHF
TRBV9	few	TRBJ2-7	NA	TGTGCCAGCAGCGTAGTGGGGGACACGCCTTACGAGCAGTACTTC	CASSVVGDTPYEQYF
TRBV11-3	NA	TRBJ2-1	NA	TGTGCCAGCAGCTTAGATTATTCAAGCTCCTACAATGAGCAGTTCTTC	CASSLDYSSSYNEQFF
TRBV7-6	NA	TRBJ2-5	TRBD1	TGTGCCAGCAGCTCAGGGACAGGGAGGCAAAAAGAGACCCAGTACTTC	CASSSGTGRQKETQYF
TRBV20-1	NA	TRBJ2-6	NA	TGCAGTGCTACTGGTGCTGGGGCCAACGTCCTGACTTTC	CSATGAGANVLTF
TRBV20-1	NA	TRBJ2-5	NA	TGCAGTGTCGCCCGGGACTCATCAGAGACCCAGTACTTC	CSVARDSSETQYF
TRBV28	NA	TRBJ2-2	NA	TGTGCCAGCAGTTTGTACGACGTGGTTGAAGCCGGGGAGCTGTTTTTT	CASSLYDVVEAGELFF
TRBV6-5	NA	TRBJ2-5	NA	TGTGCCAGCAGGCTCGAGGAGACCCAGTACTTC	CASRLEETQYF
TRBV7-9	many	TRBJ2-1	NA	TGTGCCAGCAGCTCTGGGACTGAGAGATACAATGAGCAGTTCTTC	CASSSGTERYNEQFF
TRBV20-1	few	TRBJ1-1	NA	TGCAGTGCTTTCATTGTGGGGAGGAACACTGAAGCTTTCTTT	CSAFIVGRNTEAFF
TRBV3-1	few	TRBJ1-1	NA	TGTGCCAGCAGCCAAGATCCGGCAGGGGCCAACACTGAAGCTTTCTTT	CASSQDPAGANTEAFF